This T cell receptor beta chain was obtained from a study of radiotherapy plus CTLA-4 blockade in lung cancer (dated by TCRdb to about 2018). With respect to the entire study: Objective responses were observed in around 20% of enrolled patients, and disease control was achieved in less than 35%. Overall study outcomes, separate from this receptor: After treatment with radiotherapy and ipilimumab, TCR clones that originated in tumors expanded in peripheral blood. Early dynamic changes in blood T cell clones, together with increased serum interferon-beta after radiation, were reported as the strongest predictors of response.

The library relied on the immunoSEQ multiplex PCR assay. TCRdb took this table from immuneACCESS and kept in-frame rearrangements with V and J called. Such tables lack part of the clones; where checked against another copy, unresolved V genes explain under half of the gap, and the rest is unexplained. The sample table lists tens of thousands of clones, under 75% of them with a count of one. Of the sample, approximately 8.3% is held by the ten largest clones. Notes on this clone: Its antigen remains undetermined. No base-level quality is on record; no much larger clone is a single base apart.

In this study, focal radiation therapy paired with CTLA-4 blockade (ipilimumab) was tested in patients who had chemo-refractory metastatic non-small-cell lung cancer. V is clipped by 1 base and J by 5 bases, and the sequence between their germline boundaries is 9 bases long. Reading the germline V gene gives CDR1 KGHSH and CDR2 LQKENI. From its cysteine to its phenylalanine, the CDR3 spans 13 amino acids. Kept here is only the CDR3 DNA, which spans 39 bases and is read in frame from base 1. The clonotype comes from a human donor with non-small cell lung cancer whose response to radiotherapy plus ipilimumab could not be evaluated. The sample in question was peripheral blood, obtained from a patient treated with radiotherapy plus ipilimumab. The receptor chain draws on TRBV18 and TRBJ2-7; D gene: possibly TRBD2, on 5 matching bases. The sequence in DNA is TGTGCCAGCTCACCACTCACTAGAAACGAGCAGTACTTC. Its amino acids are CASSPLTRNEQYF.